This entry is about one TCR beta chain. The antigen is unknown. The PCR contained 60 Vbeta and 13 Jbeta primers. Profiling relied on immunoSEQ multiplex PCR, and the TCRdb table lists in-frame clones only, not all of them. This sample has around 120,000 clones, with about three quarters found just once. These data originate in a study of cytomegalovirus exposure and HLA in healthy donors. In the study overall: An analysis done earlier identified about 100 million unique TCR beta sequences from about 180 million T cells. There were 300 to 400 genotyped donors. Of these, roughly 80% fell in the genetic ancestry cluster associated with self-reported Caucasian donors. General study results and limits: Later on, an analysis found that several of the most significant clusters appeared to be linked to common viral pathogens, which included parvovirus B19. Reportedly, cytomegalovirus status was diagnosed with high sensitivity and specificity.

The source is a man aged 60 to 69 in good health and CMV-seropositive. The sequencing input was PBMCs.

The CDR3 coding sequence is TGTGCCAGCTCACCGGAGGGGAGCTATGGCTACACCTTC. This sequence encodes CASSPEGSYGYTF. The rearrangement links TRBV18 to TRBJ1-2; perhaps TRBD1 as D (5 bases). CDR1 and CDR2 (germline): KGHSH, LQKENI. The germline V and J ends were trimmed by 3 bases and 4 bases, with 9 bases remaining between them. The CDR3 length is 13 residues.